The 2 T cell receptor beta chains given below trace back to one sample, sequenced in a study of T cells in Graves' hyperthyroidism and ophthalmopathy. Researchers took RNA transcripts and amplified the TCR beta CDR3 regions from them. The HTBI primer set served for first-round RT-PCR of the TCR CDR3. TCRdb fed the multiplex PCR reads into MiXCR, producing one record per CDR3 protein. The sample consists of more than 500,000 distinct CDR3 sequences, 16% of them appearing once. The sample taken for sequencing was blood. Every receptor here comes from a woman in her 30s with Graves' ophthalmopathy.

This clonotype was recorded many times. This chain links TRBV20-1 with TRBJ1-1; D is possibly TRBD1 (5 bases). The CDR3 contains 15 residues. Trimming removed 3 bases at V and 1 base at J, with 15 bases between. The germline V gene encodes CDR1 DFQATT and CDR2 SNEGSKA (reference sequence). The CDR3 sequence is CSASRETAQNTEAFF. The CDR3 DNA follows: TGCAGTGCTAGCAGGGAGACGGCCCAGAACACTGAAGCTTTCTTT.

Concerning this clonotype: A much larger clone differs by one base, so this may be a read error. The chain recombines TRBV20-1 with TRBJ2-2; 7 bases align to TRBD1. Germline CDR1 DFQATT, CDR2 SNEGSKA (reference sequence). The trim removed 3 bases at V and 1 base at J, leaving 8 bases unmatched. There are 16 residues in the CDR3. As DNA, the CDR3 is TGCAGTGCTAGTCCGCAGGGGGAGATGAACACCGGGGAGCTGTTTTTT. This sequence encodes CSASPQGEMNTGELFF.